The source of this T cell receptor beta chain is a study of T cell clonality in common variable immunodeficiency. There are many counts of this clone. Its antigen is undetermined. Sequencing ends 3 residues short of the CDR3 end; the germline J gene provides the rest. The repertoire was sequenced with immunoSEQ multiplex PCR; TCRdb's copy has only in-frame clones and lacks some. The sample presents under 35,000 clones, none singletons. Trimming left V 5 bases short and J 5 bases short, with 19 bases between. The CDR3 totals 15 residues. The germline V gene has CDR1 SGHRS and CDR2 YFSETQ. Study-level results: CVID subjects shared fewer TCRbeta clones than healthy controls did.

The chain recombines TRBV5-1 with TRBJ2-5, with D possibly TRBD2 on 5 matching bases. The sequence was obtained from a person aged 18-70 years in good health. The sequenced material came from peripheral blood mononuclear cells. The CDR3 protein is CASSSQLLGKETQYF. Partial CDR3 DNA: TGCGCCAGCAGTTCACAACTACTAGGGAAGGAGACC.